This T cell receptor beta chain is from a study of siplizumab effects on memory and regulatory T cells. Some 97,000 TCR templates underwent assay in every sample. Method: immunoSEQ multiplex PCR; TCRdb's copy keeps in-frame clones and lacks some. The sample holds about 100,000 clones; about 95% are singletons and the top ten take about 1.2%. The CDR3 consists of 17 residues. Germline lookup yields CDR1 LNHDA and CDR2 SQIVND (reference sequence). The trim removed 2 bases at V and 5 bases at J, leaving 9 bases unmatched. Notes on this clone: Its antigen is undetermined.

Findings of the study overall: A minor share of alloreactive clones matched unstimulated subsets. A major contribution to the alloresponse seemed to be made by naive T cells, which seemed more diverse than memory cells.

This chain uses TRBV19 with TRBJ2-5, with 12 nucleotides matching TRBD2. The receptor was isolated from a human donor in good health. The material sequenced was non-Treg CD4+ T cells sorted from blood. As DNA, the CDR3 is TGTGCCAGTAGTATAAGTACTAGCGGGAGGTTCAGGGAGACCCAGTACTTC. Amino acids: CASSISTSGRFRETQYF.